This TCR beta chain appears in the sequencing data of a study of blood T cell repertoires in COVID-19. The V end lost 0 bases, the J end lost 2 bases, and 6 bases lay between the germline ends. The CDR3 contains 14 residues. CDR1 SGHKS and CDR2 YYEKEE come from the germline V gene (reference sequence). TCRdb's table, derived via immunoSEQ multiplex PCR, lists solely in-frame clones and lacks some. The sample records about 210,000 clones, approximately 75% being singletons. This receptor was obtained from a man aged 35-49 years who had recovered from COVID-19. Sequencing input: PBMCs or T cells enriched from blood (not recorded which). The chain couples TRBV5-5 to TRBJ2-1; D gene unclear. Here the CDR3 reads CASSLGQTYNEQFF. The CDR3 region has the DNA TGTGCCAGCAGCTTGGGGCAGACCTACAATGAGCAGTTCTTC.